The clone carrying this TCR beta chain has more than one count but fewer than ten. The antigen is not known. This sample is part of a study of T cell repertoires in cytomegalovirus infection. Background on the study: An indication of both CMV infection and matching HLA type came from public TCR beta signatures.

Study results and limitations: Based on cumulative public TCR beta family frequency, carriers of CMV plus the relevant HLA were identified.

Germline values: CDR1 SGHTA, CDR2 FQGNSA. V lost 2 bases and J lost 7, with 15 bases in between. The CDR3 sequence is 16 residues long. TCRdb fed the reads into MiXCR, producing one record per CDR3 protein. This repertoire shows roughly 860,000 distinct CDR3 sequences, around a third found once; its top ten account for 12%. Sequenced material: cultured CD8+ T cells from PBMCs, taken from culture after CMV antigen stimulation. V is TRBV7-2 and J is TRBJ1-6; D remains ambiguous. The origin of this receptor is a human donor in good health (CMV status not recorded). Some clones in this sample may be carry-over from other donors' samples. DNA for the CDR3: TGTGCCAGCAGCTTACACGGGCAAAAGGTCAATTCACCCCTCCACTTT. Translated, it gives CASSLHGQKVNSPLHF. Filled out from reference TRBV7-2 and TRBJ1-6, the complete variable domain reads GAGVSQSPSNKVTEKGKDVELRCDPISGHTALYWYRQSLGQGLEFLIYFQGNSAPDKSGLPSDRFSAERTGGSVSTLTIQRTQQEDSAVYLCASSLHGQKVNSPLHFGNGTRLTVT.